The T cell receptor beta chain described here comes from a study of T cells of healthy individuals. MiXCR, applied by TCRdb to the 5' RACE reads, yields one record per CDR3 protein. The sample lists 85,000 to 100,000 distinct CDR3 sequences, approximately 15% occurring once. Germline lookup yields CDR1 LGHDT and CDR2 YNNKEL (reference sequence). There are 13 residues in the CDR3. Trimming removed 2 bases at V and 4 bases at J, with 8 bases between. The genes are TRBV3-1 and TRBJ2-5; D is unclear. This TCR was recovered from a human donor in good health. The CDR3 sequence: CASSQLPRETQYF. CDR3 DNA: TGTGCCAGCAGCCAACTCCCACGAGAGACCCAGTACTTC.